One sample yielded the 4 T cell receptor beta chains listed below, sequenced in a study of neurological immune-mediated disorders. TCRdb itself ran the 5' RACE reads through MiXCR, one entry per CDR3 protein. The data hold roughly 52,000 distinct CDR3 sequences, with approximately 5.8% observed a single time. The sample was CD4+ T cells from blood. These receptors all stem from a woman under 30 with multiple sclerosis.

This clonotype was counted at least ten times. V is TRBV20-1 and J is TRBJ2-1, with D possibly TRBD1 on 5 matching bases. The CDR3 runs 15 residues. The germline gives CDR1 DFQATT, CDR2 SNEGSKA (reference sequence). The V end was cut by 5 bases, the J end by 4 bases, with 18 bases between. The CDR3 reads CSAPLTGRAYNEQFF. The CDR3 DNA follows: TGCAGTGCTCCCCTAACCGGCAGGGCATACAATGAGCAGTTCTTC.

This clonotype was counted at least ten times. This chain joins TRBV5-1 and TRBJ2-3; 8 bases map to TRBD2. CDR1 SGHRS and CDR2 YFSETQ come from the germline V gene. The CDR3 contains 19 residues. J gave up 4 bases and V 3 bases, and 19 bases lay outside the gene matches. CDR3 bases: TGCGCCAGCAGCTATCCTACTAGCGGAAAATCCACAGGGTCAGATACGCAGTATTTT. This sequence encodes CASSYPTSGKSTGSDTQYF.

The chain couples TRBV11-3 to TRBJ1-6, with 8 bases that match TRBD1. The CDR3 totals 16 residues. With 0 bases clipped from V and 15 bases from J, the junction kept 13 bases outside the gene matches. Germline CDR1 reads SGHNT; CDR2 reads YENEEA. DNA for the CDR3: TGTGCCAGCAGCTTAGATCCCCTCGGACAGGGTGATAGCCTCCACTTT. This sequence encodes CASSLDPLGQGDSLHF.

This clonotype was detected ten times or more. This chain uses TRBV2 with TRBJ1-2; 11 nucleotides match TRBD1. The ends lost 2 bases at V and 3 bases at J; junction bases unmatched: 5. Germline assignment: CDR1 SNHLY and CDR2 FYNNEI. The CDR3 length is 16 residues. CDR3 sequence (DNA): TGTGCCAGCAGTGAACGGAGGACAGGGGGCGACTATGGCTACACCTTC. It encodes CASSERRTGGDYGYTF.